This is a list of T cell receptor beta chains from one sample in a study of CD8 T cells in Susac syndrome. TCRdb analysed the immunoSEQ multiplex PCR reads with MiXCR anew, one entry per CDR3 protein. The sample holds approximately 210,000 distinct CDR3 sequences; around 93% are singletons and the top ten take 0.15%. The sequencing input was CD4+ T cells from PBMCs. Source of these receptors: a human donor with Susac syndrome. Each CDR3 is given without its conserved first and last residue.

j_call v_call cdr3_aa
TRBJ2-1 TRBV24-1 ATSEGPSGGFLNEQF
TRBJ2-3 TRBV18 ASSPSGQGATDTQY
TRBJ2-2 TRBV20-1 SAPVPGQGAELF
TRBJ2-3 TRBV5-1 ASSDSSGYTDTQY
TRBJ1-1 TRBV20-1 SARDRGNTEAF
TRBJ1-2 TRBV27 ASSFDRKYGYT
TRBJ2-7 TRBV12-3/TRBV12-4 ASSSTDRGRGFEQY
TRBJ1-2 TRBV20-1 SAGTVNYGYT
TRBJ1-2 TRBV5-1 ASSLDEGDSETYGYT
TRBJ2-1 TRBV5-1 ASSPSEGGALYNEQF
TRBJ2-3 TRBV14 ASSRLRDRGLGSTDTQY
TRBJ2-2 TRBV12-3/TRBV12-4 ASSPSGGNDGGELF
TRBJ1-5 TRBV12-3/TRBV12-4 ASRLTGRGNQPQH
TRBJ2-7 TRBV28 ASSLPLHEQY
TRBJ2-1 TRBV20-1 SARDRSNYNEQF
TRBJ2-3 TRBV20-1 SAGGTSADTQY
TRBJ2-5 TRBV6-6 ATRRRVQETQY
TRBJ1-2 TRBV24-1 ATARSGGQGGGYT
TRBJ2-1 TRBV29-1 SVRSGADLSYNEQF
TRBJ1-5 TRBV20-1 SAPLGGQSQPQH
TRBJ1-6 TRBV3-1 ASSQDRGENSPLH
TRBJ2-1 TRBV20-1 SAPGDSEQF
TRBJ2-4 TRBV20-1 SARNRGNIQY
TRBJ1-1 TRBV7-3 ASSLRGRPNTEAF
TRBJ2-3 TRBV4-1 ASSQDLGAGGVNTQY
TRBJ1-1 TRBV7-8 ASSPGGVRGGEAF
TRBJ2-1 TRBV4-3 ASSQDLGTSGGDEQF
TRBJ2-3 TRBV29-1 SVGPLADTQY
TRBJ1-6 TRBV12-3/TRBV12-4 ASTRDPGGNSPLH
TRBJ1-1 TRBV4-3 ASSHGDTHNTEAF
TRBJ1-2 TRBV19 ASRTAYYGYT
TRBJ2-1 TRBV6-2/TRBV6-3 ASSADRPSEQF
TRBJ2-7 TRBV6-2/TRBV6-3 ASSYGPGQSSYEQY
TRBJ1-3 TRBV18 ASSRGGSGNTIY
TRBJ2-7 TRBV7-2 ASSLSTYEQY
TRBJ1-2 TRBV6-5 ASSLHRVENYGYT
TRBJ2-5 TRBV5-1 ASSLEGQGEAQY
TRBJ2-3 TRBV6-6 ATQLTGTSTDTQY
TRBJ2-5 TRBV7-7 ASSPGQGVEETQY
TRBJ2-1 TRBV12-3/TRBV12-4 ASSPAFGRGNEQF
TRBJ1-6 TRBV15 ATSRGQNSPLH
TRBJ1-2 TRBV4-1 ASSQGGTAWSMAGYT
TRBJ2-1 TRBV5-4 ASSLKRLVHREQF
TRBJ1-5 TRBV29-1 SVVTGADNQPQH
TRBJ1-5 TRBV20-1 SARGGVLNGPQH
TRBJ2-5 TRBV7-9 ASSATQRFQETQY
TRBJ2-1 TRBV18 ASSPRQGTPGEQF
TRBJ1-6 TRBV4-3 ASSQDSGRMNSPLH
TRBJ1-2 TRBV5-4 ASSFGGRETGGYT
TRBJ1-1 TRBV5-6 ASSLEGLQNTEAF
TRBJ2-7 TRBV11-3 ASSLIRDPSYEQY
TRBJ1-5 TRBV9 ASSVETVNQPQH
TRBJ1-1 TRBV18 ASSPQGPETEAF
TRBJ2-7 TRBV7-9 ASSLYTGTEQY
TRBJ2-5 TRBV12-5 ASGLNLGEETQY
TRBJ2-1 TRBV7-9 ASSGQGNYNEQF
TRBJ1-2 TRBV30 AWRKKSGDGYT
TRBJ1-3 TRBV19 ASSALRDSNSGNTIY
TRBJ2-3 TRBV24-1 ATSDDSRLAGITDTQY
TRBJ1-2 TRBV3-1 TSSQVPGQGWNYGYT